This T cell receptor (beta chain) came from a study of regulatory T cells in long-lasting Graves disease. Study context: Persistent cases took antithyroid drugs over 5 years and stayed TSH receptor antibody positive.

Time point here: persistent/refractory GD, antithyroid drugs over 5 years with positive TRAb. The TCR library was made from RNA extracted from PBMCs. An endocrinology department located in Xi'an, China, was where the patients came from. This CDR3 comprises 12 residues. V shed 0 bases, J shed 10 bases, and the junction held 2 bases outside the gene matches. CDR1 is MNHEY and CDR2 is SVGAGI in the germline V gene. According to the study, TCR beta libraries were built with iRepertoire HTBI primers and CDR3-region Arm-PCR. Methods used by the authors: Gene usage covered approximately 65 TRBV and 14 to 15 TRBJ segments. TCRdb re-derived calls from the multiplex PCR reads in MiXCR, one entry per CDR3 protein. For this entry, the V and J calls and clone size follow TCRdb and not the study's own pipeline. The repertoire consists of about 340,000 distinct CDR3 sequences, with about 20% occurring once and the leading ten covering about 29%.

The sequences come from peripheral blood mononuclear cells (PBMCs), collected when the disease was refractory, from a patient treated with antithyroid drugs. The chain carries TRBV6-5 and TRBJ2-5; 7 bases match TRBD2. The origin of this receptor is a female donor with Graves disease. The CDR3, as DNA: TGTGCCAGCAGTTACTCGGGGGGGAACCAGTACTTC. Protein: CASSYSGGNQYF.